This T cell receptor beta chain was captured by sequencing in a study of blood T cell repertoires in COVID-19. This CDR3 has 13 amino acids. Between the trimmed V and J ends, which lost 1 base and 6 bases, there was a span of 8 bases. CDR1 is SGHAT and CDR2 is FQNNGV in the germline V gene. This table comes from immunoSEQ multiplex PCR, and its TCRdb copy is limited to in-frame clones, with some not included. The sample has 60,000 to 80,000 clones, just under 95% seen once. The chain employs TRBV11-2 and TRBJ2-3; D is uncertain. This receptor was taken from a human donor in a cohort sampled during active COVID-19. Sample: peripheral blood. The CDR3: CASSLGSADTQYF. CDR3 nucleotides: TGTGCCAGCAGCTTAGGAAGTGCGGATACGCAGTATTTT.